The rows below give T cell receptor beta chains drawn from one sample of a study of cytomegalovirus exposure and HLA in healthy donors. The protocol was immunoSEQ multiplex PCR, while the TCRdb copy is restricted to in-frame clones and leaves out a portion. The sample consists of 150,000 or so clones, approximately 81% of them appearing once. Sequencing was carried out using PBMCs. The receptors here all came from a female donor in good health and CMV-seronegative. Each CDR3 is given with its conserved first and last residue. D genes are given only for firm matches. Clone size is not always given. Where it is, it says once, few, many or a class for expanded clones.

clone size	D gene	V gene	CDR3 length	J gene	CDR3 DNA	CDR3 protein
once	TRBD1	TRBV6-5	14	TRBJ1-1	TGTGCCAGCAGTACCGGACAGGGCGGACCTGAAGCTTTCTTT	CASSTGQGGPEAFF
few	TRBD2	TRBV9	16	TRBJ2-3	TGTGCCAGCAGCGTAGCTAGCGGAGAGCAGGAAGATACGCAGTATTTT	CASSVASGEQEDTQYF
.	.	TRBV7-2	15	TRBJ2-2	TGTGCCAGCAGCTTAGGGACTACCGAGGGCGGGGAGCTGTTTTTT	CASSLGTTEGGELFF
.	.	TRBV10-3	14	TRBJ2-7	TGTGCCACCGGAGGCGGCAGACCTTCCTACGAGCAGTACTTC	CATGGGRPSYEQYF
.	TRBD1	TRBV7-7	14	TRBJ2-5	TGTGCTAGCAGCTTAAAGGGGGCGGTTGAGACCCAGTACTTC	CASSLKGAVETQYF
.	.	TRBV21-1	16	TRBJ2-3	TGTGCCAGCAGCACTGGGACTAGCCTACTCACAGATACGCAGTATTTT	CASSTGTSLLTDTQYF
.	.	TRBV9	15	TRBJ2-5	TGTGCCAGCAGCGCAGGGCCCATGGAGGGGGAGACCCAGTACTTC	CASSAGPMEGETQYF
.	.	TRBV28	13	TRBJ2-2	TGTGCCAGCGAGGGACTTCACACCGGGGAGCTGTTTTTT	CASEGLHTGELFF
.	.	TRBV11-2	16	TRBJ2-3	TGTGCCAGCAGCACTAGAGGGGCCCAGGAGGGGGATACGCAGTATTTT	CASSTRGAQEGDTQYF
.	TRBD1	TRBV6-5	12	TRBJ1-2	TGTGCCAGCAGGAGGGGGCAGAGTGGCTACACCTTC	CASRRGQSGYTF
.	.	TRBV9	13	TRBJ2-3	TGTGCCAGCAGCCCCCAGTCCCAAGATACGCAGTATTTT	CASSPQSQDTQYF
.	.	TRBV11-2	16	TRBJ2-5	TGTGCCAGCAGCTCCCTACGGGGAAAGGGCACGGAGACCCAGTACTTC	CASSSLRGKGTETQYF
.	TRBD1	TRBV7-2	14	TRBJ2-4	TGTGCCAGCAGCCCTGGGACAGGGGGAAACATTCAGTACTTC	CASSPGTGGNIQYF
.	TRBD2	TRBV7-3	15	TRBJ2-1	TGTGCCAGCAGCTTCGGCGGGAGGGGAGACAATGAGCAGTTCTTC	CASSFGGRGDNEQFF
.	.	TRBV7-9	14	TRBJ2-3	TGTGCCAGCAGCTTCGGGATCATGGGGGATACGCAGTATTTT	CASSFGIMGDTQYF
.	TRBD2	TRBV28	17	TRBJ2-5	TGTGCCAGCAGTTTAGGACTAGCGGGAGGTATAGTAAAGACCCAGTACTTC	CASSLGLAGGIVKTQYF
.	.	TRBV15	14	TRBJ1-2	TGTGCCACCAGCAGCGCAGGGATCGCCTATGGCTACACCTTC	CATSSAGIAYGYTF
.	TRBD1	TRBV5-1	13	TRBJ1-2	TGCGCCAGCAGCTTGTCCGGGACAGAGAGCTACACCTTC	CASSLSGTESYTF
.	TRBD2	TRBV5-1	17	TRBJ2-3	TGCGCCAGCAGCCCAGCCGAAGCGGGGGGGCCGCCAGATACGCAGTATTTT	CASSPAEAGGPPDTQYF
.	.	TRBV18	14	TRBJ2-5	TGTGCCAGCTCACCACCATTCCGGCAAGAGACCCAGTACTTC	CASSPPFRQETQYF
.	TRBD1	TRBV4-3	14	TRBJ2-7	TGCGCCAGCAGCCAAGGGGGACAGGGCTACGAGCAGTACTTC	CASSQGGQGYEQYF
.	.	TRBV19	14	TRBJ2-5	TGTGCCAGTAGTATCGGTGGGACTGGGGAGACCCAGTACTTC	CASSIGGTGETQYF
few	.	TRBV10-3	14	TRBJ2-7	TGTGCCATCAGTGTGAGACAGACGGACTACGAGCAGTACTTC	CAISVRQTDYEQYF
.	.	TRBV4-3	14	TRBJ2-1	TGCGCCAGCAGCCGGGAACTAGCTTTAAATGAGCAGTTCTTC	CASSRELALNEQFF
.	TRBD2	TRBV12-5	18	TRBJ2-2	TGTGCTAGTGGTTTAGGAGGCGGGGGGGCTTATAGTATCGGGGAGCTGTTTTTT	CASGLGGGGAYSIGELFF
few	.	TRBV29-1	13	TRBJ1-1	TGCAGCGTTGAGGGCAGGGCGAACACTGAAGCTTTCTTT	CSVEGRANTEAFF
.	TRBD1	TRBV25-1	15	TRBJ1-1	TGTGCCAGCAGCCATACTGGACAGGGTGCGACTGAAGCTTTCTTT	CASSHTGQGATEAFF